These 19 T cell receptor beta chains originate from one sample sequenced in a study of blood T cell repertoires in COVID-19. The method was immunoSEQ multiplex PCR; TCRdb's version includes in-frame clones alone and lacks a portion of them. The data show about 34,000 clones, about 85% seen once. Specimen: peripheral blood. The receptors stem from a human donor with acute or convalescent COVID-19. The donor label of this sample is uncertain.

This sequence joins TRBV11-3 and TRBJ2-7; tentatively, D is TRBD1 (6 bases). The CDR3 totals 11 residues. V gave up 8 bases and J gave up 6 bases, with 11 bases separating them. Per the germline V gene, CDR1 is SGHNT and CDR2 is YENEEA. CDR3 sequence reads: CASSQGSEQYF. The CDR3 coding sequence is TGTGCCAGCTCACAGGGATCCGAGCAGTACTTC. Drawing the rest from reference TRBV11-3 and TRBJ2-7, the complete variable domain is EAGVVQSPRYKIIEKKQPVAFWCNPISGHNTLYWYLQNLGQGPELLIRYENEEAVDDSQLPKDRFSAERLKGVDSTLKIQPAELGDSAVYLCASSQGSEQYFGPGTRLTVT.

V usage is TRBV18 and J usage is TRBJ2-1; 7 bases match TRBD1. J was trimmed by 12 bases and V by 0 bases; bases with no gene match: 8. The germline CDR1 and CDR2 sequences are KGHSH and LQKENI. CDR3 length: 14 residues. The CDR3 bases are TGTGCCAGCTCACCACCGACGGGGACAGAGGGGCAGTTCTTC. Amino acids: CASSPPTGTEGQFF.

Here the CDR3 reads CASSPASVRKIYEQYF. CDR3 sequence (DNA): TGTGCCAGCAGCCCTGCTAGCGTCCGAAAGATCTACGAGCAGTACTTC. The V gene is TRBV6-2 or TRBV6-3, the J gene TRBJ2-7, with D perhaps TRBD2 (6 bases). Per germline, CDR1 MNHEY and CDR2 SVGEGT. The CDR3 spans 16 residues. V lost 6 bases and J 3 bases, leaving 21 bases between the germline ends.

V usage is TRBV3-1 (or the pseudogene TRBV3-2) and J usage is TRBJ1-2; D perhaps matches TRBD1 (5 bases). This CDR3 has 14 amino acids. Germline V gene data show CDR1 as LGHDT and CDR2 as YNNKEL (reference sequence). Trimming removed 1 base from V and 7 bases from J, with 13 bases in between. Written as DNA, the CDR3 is TGTGCCAGCAGCCAAGGGGGCCCATCCACTGGCTACACCTTC. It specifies CASSQGGPSTGYTF.

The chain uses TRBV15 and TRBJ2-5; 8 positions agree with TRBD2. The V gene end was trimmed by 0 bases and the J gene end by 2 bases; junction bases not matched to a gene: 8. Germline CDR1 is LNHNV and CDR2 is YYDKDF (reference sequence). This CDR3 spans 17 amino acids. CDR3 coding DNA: TGTGCCACCAGCAGAGATCAGGTAGCGGGGTTTCAAGAGACCCAGTACTTC. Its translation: CATSRDQVAGFQETQYF.

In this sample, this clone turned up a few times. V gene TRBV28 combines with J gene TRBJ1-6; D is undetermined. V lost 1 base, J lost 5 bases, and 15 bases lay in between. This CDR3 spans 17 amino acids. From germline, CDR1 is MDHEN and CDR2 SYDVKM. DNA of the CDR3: TGTGCCAGCAGTTTATATGAAACCTATACGAATAATTCACCCCTCCACTTT. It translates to CASSLYETYTNNSPLHF.

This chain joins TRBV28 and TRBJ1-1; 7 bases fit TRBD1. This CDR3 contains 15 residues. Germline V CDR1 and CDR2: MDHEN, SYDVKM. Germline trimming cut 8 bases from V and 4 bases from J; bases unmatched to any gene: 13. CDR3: CASDTTRGPGTEAFF. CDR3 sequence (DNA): TGTGCCAGCGACACAACAAGGGGGCCGGGCACTGAAGCTTTCTTT.

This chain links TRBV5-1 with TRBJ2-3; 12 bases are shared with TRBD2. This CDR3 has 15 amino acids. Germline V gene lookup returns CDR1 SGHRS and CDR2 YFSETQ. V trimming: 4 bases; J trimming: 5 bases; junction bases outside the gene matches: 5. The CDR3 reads CASSATSGSGDTQYF. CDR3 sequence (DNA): TGCGCCAGCAGCGCGACTAGCGGGAGTGGAGATACGCAGTATTTT.

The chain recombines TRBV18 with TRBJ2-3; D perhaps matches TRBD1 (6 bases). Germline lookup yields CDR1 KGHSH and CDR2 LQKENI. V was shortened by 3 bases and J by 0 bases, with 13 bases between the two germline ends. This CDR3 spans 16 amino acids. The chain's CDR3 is CASSPQGIDSTDTQYF. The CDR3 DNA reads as TGTGCCAGCTCACCTCAGGGGATCGACAGCACAGATACGCAGTATTTT.

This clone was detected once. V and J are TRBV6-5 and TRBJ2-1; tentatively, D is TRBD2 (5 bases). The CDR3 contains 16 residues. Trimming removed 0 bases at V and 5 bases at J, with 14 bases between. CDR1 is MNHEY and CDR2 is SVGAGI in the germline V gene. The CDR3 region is CASSYSTGGGNNEQFF. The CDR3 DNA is TGTGCCAGCAGTTACTCGACGGGCGGAGGTAACAATGAGCAGTTCTTC.

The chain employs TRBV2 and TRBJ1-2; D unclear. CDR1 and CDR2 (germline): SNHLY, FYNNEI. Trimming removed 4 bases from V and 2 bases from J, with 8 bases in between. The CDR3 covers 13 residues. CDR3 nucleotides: TGTGCCAGCAGTGCTGAGAAGAACTATGGCTACACCTTC. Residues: CASSAEKNYGYTF.

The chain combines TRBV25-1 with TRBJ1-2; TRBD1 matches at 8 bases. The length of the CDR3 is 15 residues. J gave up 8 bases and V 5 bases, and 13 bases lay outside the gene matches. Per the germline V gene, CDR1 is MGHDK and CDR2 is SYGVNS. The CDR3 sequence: CASSSSTGVKKGYTF. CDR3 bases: TGTGCCAGCAGTTCATCGACAGGGGTTAAGAAGGGCTACACCTTC.

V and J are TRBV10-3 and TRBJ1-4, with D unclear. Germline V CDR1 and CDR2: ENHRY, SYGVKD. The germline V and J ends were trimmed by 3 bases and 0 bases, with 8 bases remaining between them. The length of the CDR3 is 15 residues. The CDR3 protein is CAISDGGTTNEKLFF. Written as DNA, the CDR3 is TGTGCCATCAGTGACGGCGGAACAACTAATGAAAAACTGTTTTTT.

The CDR3 region is CASSEQMHPGNTEAFF. CDR3 DNA sequence: TGTGCCAGCAGTGAACAAATGCATCCGGGGAACACTGAAGCTTTCTTT. This sequence joins TRBV25-1 and TRBJ1-1; D remains ambiguous. Trimming removed 2 bases from V and 1 base from J, with 14 bases in between. The germline CDR1 and CDR2 sequences are MGHDK and SYGVNS. The CDR3 totals 16 residues.

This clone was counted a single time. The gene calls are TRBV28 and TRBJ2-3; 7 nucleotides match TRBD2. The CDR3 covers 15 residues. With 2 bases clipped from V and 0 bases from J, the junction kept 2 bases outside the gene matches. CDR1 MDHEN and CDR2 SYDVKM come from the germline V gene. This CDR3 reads CASSLLSGSTDTQYF. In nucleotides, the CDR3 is TGTGCCAGCAGTTTACTTAGCGGGAGCACAGATACGCAGTATTTT.

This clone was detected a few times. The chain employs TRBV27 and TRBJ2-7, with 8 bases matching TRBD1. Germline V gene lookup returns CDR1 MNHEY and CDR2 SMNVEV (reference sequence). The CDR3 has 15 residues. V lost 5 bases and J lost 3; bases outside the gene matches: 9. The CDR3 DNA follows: TGTGCCAGCAGTCCCCGGACAGGGCCCGGCTACGAGCAGTACTTC. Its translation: CASSPRTGPGYEQYF.

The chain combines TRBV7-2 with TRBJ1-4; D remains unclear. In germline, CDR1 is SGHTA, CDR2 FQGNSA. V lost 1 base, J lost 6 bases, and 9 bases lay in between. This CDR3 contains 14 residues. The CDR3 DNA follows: TGTGCCAGCAGCTTAGAATCCGGGGATGAAAAACTGTTTTTT. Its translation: CASSLESGDEKLFF.

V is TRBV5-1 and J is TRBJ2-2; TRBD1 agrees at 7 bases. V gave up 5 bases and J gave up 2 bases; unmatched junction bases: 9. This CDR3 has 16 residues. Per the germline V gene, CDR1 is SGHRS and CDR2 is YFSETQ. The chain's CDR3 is CASSTGVLSNTGELFF. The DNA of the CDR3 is TGCGCCAGCAGTACAGGGGTCCTATCAAACACCGGGGAGCTGTTTTTT.

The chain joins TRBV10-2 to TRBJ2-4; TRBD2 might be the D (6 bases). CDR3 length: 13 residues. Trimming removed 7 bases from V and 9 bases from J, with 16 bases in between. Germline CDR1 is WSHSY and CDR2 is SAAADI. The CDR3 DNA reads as TGCGCCAGCACCAGGACGGAGGGTAGCATTCAGTACTTC. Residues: CASTRTEGSIQYF.